This TCR beta chain stems from a study of STAT3 mutations in large granular lymphocyte leukemia. Study results and limitations: At least one immunodominant TCR beta clonotype appeared in every T-cell large granular lymphocyte leukemia patient.

Data came from immunoSEQ multiplex PCR; TCRdb stores just in-frame clones and leaves some out. The repertoire consists of thousands of clones, with 50% to 75% occurring once and the leading ten covering roughly 91%. A remark on this clone: Its antigen remains unknown.

V shed 5 bases and J shed 1 base, with 11 bases lying between them. The CDR3 spans 14 residues. The germline CDR1 and CDR2 sequences are SEHNR and FQNEAQ (reference sequence). The material sequenced was peripheral blood mononuclear cells. The rearrangement joins TRBV7-9 to TRBJ1-2; a weak D match, TRBD1 (5 bases). This TCR was sampled from a man in his 60s with T-cell large granular lymphocyte leukemia. Some clones in this sample may be carry-over from other donors' samples. This CDR3 is CASSDSGLNYGYTF. DNA for the CDR3: TGTGCCAGCAGCGATTCGGGACTTAACTATGGCTACACCTTC.